Below, one T cell receptor (beta chain) is given with its context. Clones were sequenced by immunoSEQ multiplex PCR, and TCRdb holds only the in-frame ones, with some missing. The sample records approximately 66,000 clones, about 88% being singletons. The data derive from a study of blood T cell repertoires in COVID-19. Between the trimmed V and J ends, which lost 6 bases and 2 bases, there was a span of 7 bases. From germline, CDR1 is LGHDT and CDR2 YNNKEL (reference sequence). There are 12 residues in the CDR3. This receptor was identified in a woman in her forties or fifties with active or convalescent COVID-19. The sample was peripheral blood. This chain joins TRBV3-1 (or the pseudogene TRBV3-2) and TRBJ2-5; D is perhaps TRBD1 (6 bases). The CDR3, as DNA: TGTGCCAGCAGAGGACAGCAAGAGACCCAGTACTTC. It encodes CASRGQQETQYF.